This T cell receptor beta chain was sequenced for a study of T cell responses to AZD1222 COVID-19 vaccine. Germline lookup yields CDR1 SEHNR and CDR2 FQNEAQ (reference sequence). V shed 10 bases and J shed 12 bases, with 16 bases lying between them. The CDR3 is 12 amino acids. This clone appeared once. The method was immunoSEQ multiplex PCR; TCRdb's version includes in-frame clones alone and lacks a portion of them. This sample has roughly 120,000 clones, with 86% found just once. The starting material was peripheral blood, obtained 28 days after the second AZD1222 dose. The rearrangement joins TRBV7-9 to TRBJ1-6, with D possibly being TRBD1 (6 bases). The sequence came from an adult who received the AZD1222 COVID-19 vaccine. The CDR3 nucleotides read TGTGCCACCACCTCAGGGGAAGAACCCCTCCACTTT. It specifies CATTSGEEPLHF.